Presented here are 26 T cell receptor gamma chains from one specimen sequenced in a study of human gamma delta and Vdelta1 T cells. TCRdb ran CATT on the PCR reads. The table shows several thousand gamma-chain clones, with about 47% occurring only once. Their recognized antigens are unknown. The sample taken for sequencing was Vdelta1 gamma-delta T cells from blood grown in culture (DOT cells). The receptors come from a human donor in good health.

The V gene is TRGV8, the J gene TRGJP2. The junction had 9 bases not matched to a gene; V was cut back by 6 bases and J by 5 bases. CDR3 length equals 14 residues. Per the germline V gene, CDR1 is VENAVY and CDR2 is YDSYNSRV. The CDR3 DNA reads TGTGCCACCTGGCCGGGGAGGAGTGATTGGATCAAGACGTTT. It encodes CATWPGRSDWIKTF.

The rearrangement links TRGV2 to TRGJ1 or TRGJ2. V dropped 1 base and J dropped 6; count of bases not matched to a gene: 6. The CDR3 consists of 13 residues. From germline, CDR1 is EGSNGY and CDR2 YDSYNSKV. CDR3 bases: TGTGCCACCTGGGACGGCTCCAGTTATAAGAAACTCTTT. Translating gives CATWDGSSYKKLF.

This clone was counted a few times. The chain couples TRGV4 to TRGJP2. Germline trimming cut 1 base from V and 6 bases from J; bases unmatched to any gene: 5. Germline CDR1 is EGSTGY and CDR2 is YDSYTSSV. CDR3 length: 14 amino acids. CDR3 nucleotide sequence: TGTGCCACCTGGGATGGAACGGGTGATTGGATCAAGACGTTT. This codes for CATWDGTGDWIKTF.

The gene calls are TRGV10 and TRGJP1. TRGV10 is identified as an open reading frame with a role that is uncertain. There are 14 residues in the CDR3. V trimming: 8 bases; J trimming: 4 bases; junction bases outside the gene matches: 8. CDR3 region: CAAWDWGTGWFKIF. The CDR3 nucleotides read TGTGCTGCGTGGGATTGGGGCACTGGTTGGTTCAAGATATTT.

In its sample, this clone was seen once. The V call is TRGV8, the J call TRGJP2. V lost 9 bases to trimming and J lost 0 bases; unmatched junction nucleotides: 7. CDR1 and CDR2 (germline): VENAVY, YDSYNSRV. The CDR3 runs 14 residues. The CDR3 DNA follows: TGTGCCACCATACTATATAGTAGTGATTGGATCAAGACGTTT. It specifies CATILYSSDWIKTF.

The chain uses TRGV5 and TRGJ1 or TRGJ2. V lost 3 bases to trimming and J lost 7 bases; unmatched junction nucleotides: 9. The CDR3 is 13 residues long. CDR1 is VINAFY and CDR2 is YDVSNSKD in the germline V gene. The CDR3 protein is CATWDDRGYKKLF. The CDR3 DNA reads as TGTGCCACCTGGGACGACCGGGGCTATAAGAAACTCTTT.

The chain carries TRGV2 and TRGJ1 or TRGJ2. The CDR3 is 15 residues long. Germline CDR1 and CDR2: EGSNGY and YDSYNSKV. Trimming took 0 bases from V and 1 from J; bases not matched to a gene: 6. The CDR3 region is CATWDGRVNYYKKLF. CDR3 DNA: TGTGCCACCTGGGACGGGCGAGTAAATTATTATAAGAAACTCTTT.

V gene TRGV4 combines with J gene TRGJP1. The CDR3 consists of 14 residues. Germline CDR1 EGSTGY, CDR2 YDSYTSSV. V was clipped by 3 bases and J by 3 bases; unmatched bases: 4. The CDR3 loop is CATWDMATGWFKIF. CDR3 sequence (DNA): TGTGCCACCTGGGATATGGCCACTGGTTGGTTCAAGATATTT.

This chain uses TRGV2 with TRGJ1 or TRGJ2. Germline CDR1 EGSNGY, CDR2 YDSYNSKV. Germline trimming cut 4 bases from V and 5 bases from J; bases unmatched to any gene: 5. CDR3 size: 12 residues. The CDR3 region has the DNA TGTGCCACCTGGGATCAGGATTATAAGAAACTCTTT. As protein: CATWDQDYKKLF.

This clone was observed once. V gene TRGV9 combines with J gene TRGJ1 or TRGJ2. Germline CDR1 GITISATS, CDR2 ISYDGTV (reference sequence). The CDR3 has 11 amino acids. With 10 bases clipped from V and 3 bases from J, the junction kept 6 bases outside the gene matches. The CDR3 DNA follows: TGTGCCTTAGGATTTTATTATAAGAAACTCTTT. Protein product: CALGFYYKKLF.

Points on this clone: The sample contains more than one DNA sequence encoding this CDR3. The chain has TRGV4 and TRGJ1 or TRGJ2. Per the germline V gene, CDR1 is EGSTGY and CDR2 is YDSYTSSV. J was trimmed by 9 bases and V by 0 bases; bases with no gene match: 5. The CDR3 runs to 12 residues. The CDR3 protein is CATWDGPGKKLF. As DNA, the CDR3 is TGTGCCACCTGGGATGGGCCGGGTAAGAAACTCTTT.

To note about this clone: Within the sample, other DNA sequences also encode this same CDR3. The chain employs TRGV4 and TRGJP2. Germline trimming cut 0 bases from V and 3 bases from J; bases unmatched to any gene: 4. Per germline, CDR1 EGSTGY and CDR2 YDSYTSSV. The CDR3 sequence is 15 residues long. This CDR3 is CATWDGRGSDWIKTF. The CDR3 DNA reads TGTGCCACCTGGGATGGGCGGGGTAGTGATTGGATCAAGACGTTT.

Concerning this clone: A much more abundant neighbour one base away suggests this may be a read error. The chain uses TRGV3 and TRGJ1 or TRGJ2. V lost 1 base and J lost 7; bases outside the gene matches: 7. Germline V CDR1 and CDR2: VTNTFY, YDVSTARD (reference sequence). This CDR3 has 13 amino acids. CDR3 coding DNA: TGTGCCACCTGGGACAGTCTGGGGTATAAGAAACTCTTT. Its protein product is CATWDSLGYKKLF.

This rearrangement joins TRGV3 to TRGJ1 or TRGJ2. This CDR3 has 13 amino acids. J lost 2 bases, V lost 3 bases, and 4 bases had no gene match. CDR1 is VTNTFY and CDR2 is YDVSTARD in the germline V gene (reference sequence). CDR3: CATWDRDYYKKLF. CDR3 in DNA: TGTGCCACCTGGGACCGGGATTATTATAAGAAACTCTTT.

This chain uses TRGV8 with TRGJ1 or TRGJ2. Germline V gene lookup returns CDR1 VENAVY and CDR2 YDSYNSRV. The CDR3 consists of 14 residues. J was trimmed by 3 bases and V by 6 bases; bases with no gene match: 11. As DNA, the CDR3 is TGTGCCACCTGGACGGAACACATTTATTATAAGAAACTCTTT. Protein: CATWTEHIYYKKLF.

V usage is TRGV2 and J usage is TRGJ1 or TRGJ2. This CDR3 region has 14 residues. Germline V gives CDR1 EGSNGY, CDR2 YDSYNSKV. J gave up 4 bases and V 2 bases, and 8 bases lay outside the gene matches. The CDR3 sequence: CATWDEDPYYKKLF. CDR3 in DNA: TGTGCCACCTGGGACGAGGATCCATATTATAAGAAACTCTTT.

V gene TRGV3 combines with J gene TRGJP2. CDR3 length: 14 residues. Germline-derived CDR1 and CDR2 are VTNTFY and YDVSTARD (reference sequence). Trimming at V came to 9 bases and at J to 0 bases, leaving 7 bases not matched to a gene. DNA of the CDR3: TGTGCCACCCGGGTATATAGTAGTGATTGGATCAAGACGTTT. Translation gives CATRVYSSDWIKTF.

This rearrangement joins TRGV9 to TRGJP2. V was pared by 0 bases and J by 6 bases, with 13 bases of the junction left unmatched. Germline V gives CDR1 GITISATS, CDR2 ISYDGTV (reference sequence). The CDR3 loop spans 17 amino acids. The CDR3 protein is CALWEVVHRHGDWIKTF. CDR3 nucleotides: TGTGCCTTGTGGGAGGTGGTTCACCGTCACGGTGATTGGATCAAGACGTTT.

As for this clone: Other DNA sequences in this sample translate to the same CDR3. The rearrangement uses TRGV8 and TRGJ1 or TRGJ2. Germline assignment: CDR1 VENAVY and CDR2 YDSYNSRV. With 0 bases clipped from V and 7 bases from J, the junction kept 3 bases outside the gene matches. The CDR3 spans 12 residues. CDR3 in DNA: TGTGCCACCTGGGATAGGCGGTATAAGAAACTCTTT. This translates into CATWDRRYKKLF.

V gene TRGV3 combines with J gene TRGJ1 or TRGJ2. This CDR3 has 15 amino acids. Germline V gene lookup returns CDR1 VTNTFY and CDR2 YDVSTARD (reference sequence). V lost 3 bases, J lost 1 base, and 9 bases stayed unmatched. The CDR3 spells CATWDRAGNYYKKLF. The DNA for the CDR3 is TGTGCCACCTGGGACCGAGCCGGAAATTATTATAAGAAACTCTTT.

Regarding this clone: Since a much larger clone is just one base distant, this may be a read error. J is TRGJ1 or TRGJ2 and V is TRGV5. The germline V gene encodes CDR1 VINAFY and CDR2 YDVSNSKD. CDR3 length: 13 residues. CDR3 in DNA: TGTGCCACCTGGGACCAGGGGGATTATAAGAATCTCTTT. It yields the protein CATWDQGDYKNLF.

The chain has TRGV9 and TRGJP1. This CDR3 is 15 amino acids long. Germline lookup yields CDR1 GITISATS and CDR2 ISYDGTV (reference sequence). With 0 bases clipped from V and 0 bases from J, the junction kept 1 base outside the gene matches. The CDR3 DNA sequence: TGTGCCTTGTGGGAGGTGAATACCACTGGTTGGTTCAAGATATTT. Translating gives CALWEVNTTGWFKIF.

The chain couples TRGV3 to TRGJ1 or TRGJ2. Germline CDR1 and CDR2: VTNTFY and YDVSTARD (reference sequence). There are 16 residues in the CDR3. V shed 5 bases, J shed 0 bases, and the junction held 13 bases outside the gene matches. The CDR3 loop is CATWGGPLTNYYKKLF. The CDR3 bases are TGTGCCACCTGGGGGGGGCCCTTGACGAATTATTATAAGAAACTCTTT.

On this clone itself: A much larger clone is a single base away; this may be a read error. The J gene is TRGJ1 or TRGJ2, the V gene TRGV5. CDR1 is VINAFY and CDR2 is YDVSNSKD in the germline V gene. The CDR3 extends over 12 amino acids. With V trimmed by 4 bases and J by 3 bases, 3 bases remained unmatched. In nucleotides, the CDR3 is TGTGCCACCTGGGAGATTTATTATAAGAAACTCTTT. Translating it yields CATWEIYYKKLF.

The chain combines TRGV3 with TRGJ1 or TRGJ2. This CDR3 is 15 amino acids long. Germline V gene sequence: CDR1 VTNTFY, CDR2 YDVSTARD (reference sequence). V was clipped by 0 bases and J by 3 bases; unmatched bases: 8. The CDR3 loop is CATWDRPTTYYKKLF. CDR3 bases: TGTGCCACCTGGGACAGGCCCACAACTTATTATAAGAAACTCTTT.

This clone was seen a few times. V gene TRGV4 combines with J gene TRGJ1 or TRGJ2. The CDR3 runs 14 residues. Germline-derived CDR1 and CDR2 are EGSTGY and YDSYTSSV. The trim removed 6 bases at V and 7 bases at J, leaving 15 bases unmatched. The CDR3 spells CATWISKLGYKKLF. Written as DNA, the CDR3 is TGTGCCACCTGGATTTCTAAATTGGGCTATAAGAAACTCTTT.